This T cell receptor beta chain appears in the sequencing data of a study of blood T cells in healthy people across ages. Study-wide results and caveats: Researchers report that TCR beta diversity correlated strongly with naive T cell percentage. Roughly linear declines in TCR beta diversity per million T cells occurred with age. Estimates of diversity drawn from one million T cells were considered underestimates.

The CDR3 totals 15 residues. The germline V gene has CDR1 LGHNA and CDR2 YNFKEQ. Concerning this clonotype itself: Its antigen is not identified.

It was approximately 10 milliliters of peripheral blood that were drawn from each donor. Alongside a J-beta primer mix, a sample-barcoded 5' primer served in a second PCR lasting about 7 to 12 cycles. TCRdb reprocessed the 5' RACE reads with MiXCR, giving one entry per CDR3 protein. The top ten hold approximately 2% of the sample, which has roughly 2 million distinct CDR3 sequences, 49% seen once. This sequence originates from a woman in her thirties or forties in good health. The specimen sequenced was blood. The rearrangement joins TRBV4-2 to TRBJ2-1; 11 positions match TRBD2. The J call is doubtful: the DNA matches TRBJ2-7 better. CDR3 amino acids: CASSNLAGGNNEQYF. The CDR3, as DNA: TGTGCCAGCAGTAACTTAGCGGGGGGGAACAATGAGCAGTACTTC.